This T cell receptor beta chain is from a study of cytomegalovirus exposure and HLA in healthy donors. The study sampled nominally healthy donors, though unrecorded immune exposures were likely. The PCR ran on 60 Vbeta and 13 Jbeta primers. Some clones are missing from TCRdb's copy, which holds only in-frame ones; the method was immunoSEQ multiplex PCR. The repertoire holds 140,000 or so clones, about three quarters seen once, with less than 2% in the top ten. The V gene lost 4 bases and the J gene lost 0 bases, with 8 bases spanning the gap. CDR1 is SGHRS, CDR2 YFSETQ, per germline. The length of the CDR3 is 14 residues.

The clonotype was recovered from a woman aged 25 to 39 in good health and CMV-seronegative. The chain combines TRBV5-1 with TRBJ1-3, with D unresolved. Sequencing input: PBMCs. The CDR3 protein is CASSREGSGNTIYF. For the CDR3, the DNA is TGCGCCAGCAGCCGGGAGGGCTCTGGAAACACCATATATTTT.